This TCR beta chain is drawn from a study of PD-1 blockade in mismatch repair-deficient tumors. Points from the study as a whole: After pembrolizumab, tumor-resident clones rose rapidly, then generally contracted before radiologic responses.

As regards this clone: Antigen unknown.

A few pembrolizumab responders had their TCRs sequenced. The assay was immunoSEQ multiplex PCR, and TCRdb's table has in-frame clones only and misses some. This table has 39,000 or so clones, 75% to 90% appearing once. The V segment lost 3 bases and the J segment 3 bases; nucleotides outside the gene matches: 5. This CDR3 spans 14 amino acids. Germline CDR1 and CDR2: MDHEN and SYDVKM. This receptor was identified in an adult with mismatch repair-deficient cancer. The sample consisted of PBMCs, taken about 40 weeks after starting pembrolizumab. The rearrangement uses TRBV28 and TRBJ2-7; 7 positions agree with TRBD1. This CDR3 is CASSFWGQHYEQYF. The CDR3 DNA reads as TGTGCCAGCAGTTTCTGGGGACAGCACTACGAGCAGTACTTC.